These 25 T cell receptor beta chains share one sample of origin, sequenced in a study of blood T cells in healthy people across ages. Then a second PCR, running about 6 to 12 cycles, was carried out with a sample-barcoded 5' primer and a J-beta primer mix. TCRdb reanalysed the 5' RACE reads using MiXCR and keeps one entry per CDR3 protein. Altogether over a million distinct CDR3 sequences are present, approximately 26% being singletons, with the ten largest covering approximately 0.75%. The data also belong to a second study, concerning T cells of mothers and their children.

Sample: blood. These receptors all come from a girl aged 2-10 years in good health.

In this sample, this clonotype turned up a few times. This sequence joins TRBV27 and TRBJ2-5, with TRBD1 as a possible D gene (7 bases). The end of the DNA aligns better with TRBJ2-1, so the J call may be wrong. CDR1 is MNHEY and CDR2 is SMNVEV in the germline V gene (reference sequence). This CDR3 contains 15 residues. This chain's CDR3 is CASSSSQGGFNEQFF. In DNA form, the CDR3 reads TGTGCCAGCAGTTCGAGTCAGGGGGGTTTCAATGAGCAGTTCTTC.

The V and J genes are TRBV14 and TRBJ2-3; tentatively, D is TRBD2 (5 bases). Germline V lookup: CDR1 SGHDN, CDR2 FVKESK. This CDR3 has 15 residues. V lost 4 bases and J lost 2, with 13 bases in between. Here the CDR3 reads CASSPRKGATDTQYF. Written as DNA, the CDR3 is TGTGCCAGCAGCCCCCGGAAGGGAGCCACAGATACGCAGTATTTT.

CDR3: CASSSSRGGLGEAQYF. CDR3 DNA: TGTGCCAGCAGTTCATCACGGGGGGGCCTAGGGGAGGCCCAGTACTTC. The rearrangement joins TRBV12-3 or TRBV12-4 to TRBJ2-5; 8 bases line up with TRBD2. V shed 4 bases and J 9 bases; nucleotides not matched to a gene: 16. The CDR3 is 16 amino acids.

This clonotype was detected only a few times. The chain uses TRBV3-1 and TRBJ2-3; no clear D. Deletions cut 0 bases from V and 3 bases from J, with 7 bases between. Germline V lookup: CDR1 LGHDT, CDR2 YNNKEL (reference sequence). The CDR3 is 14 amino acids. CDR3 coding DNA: TGTGCCAGCAGCCAAGAGCGACTGACAGATACGCAGTATTTT. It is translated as CASSQERLTDTQYF.

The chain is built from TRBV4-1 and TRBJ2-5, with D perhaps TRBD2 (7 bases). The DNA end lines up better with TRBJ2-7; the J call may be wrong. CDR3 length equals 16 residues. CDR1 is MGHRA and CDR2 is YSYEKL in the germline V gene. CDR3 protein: CASSQGSGGRGYEQYF. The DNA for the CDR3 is TGCGCCAGCAGCCAAGGCTCCGGGGGGCGCGGGTACGAGCAGTACTTC.

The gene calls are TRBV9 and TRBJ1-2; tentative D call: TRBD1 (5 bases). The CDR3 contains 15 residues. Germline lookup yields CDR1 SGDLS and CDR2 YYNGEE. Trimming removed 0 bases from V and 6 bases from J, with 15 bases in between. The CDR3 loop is CASSVEGNLRHGYTF. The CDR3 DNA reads TGTGCCAGCAGCGTAGAGGGGAATCTTCGACATGGCTACACCTTC.

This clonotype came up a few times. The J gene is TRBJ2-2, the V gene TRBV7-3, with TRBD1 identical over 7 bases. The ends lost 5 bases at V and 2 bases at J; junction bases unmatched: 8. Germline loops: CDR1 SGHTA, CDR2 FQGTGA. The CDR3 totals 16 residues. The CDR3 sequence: CASSLNTGANTGELFF. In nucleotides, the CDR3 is TGTGCCAGCAGCCTAAATACAGGGGCCAACACCGGGGAGCTGTTTTTT.

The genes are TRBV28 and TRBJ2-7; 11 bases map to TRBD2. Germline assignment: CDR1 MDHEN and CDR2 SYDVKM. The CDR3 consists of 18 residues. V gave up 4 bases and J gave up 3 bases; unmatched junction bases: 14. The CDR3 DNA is TGTGCCAGCAGTTCCCTTAGCGGGAGGGCACGGGTAAACTACGAGCAGTACTTC. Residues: CASSSLSGRARVNYEQYF.

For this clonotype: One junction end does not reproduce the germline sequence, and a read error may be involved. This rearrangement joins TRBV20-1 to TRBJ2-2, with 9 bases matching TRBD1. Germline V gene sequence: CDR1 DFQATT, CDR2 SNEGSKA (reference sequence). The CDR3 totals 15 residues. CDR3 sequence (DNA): TGCAGTGCCCAAACAGGGGGCAGGTACACCGGGGAACTGCTTTTT. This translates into CSAQTGGRYTGELLF.

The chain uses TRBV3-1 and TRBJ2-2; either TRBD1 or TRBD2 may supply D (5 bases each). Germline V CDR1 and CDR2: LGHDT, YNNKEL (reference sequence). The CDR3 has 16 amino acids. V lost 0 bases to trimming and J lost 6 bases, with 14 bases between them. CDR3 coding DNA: TGTGCCAGCAGCCAAGATGGGGCTAGCTGGGCCGGGGAGCTGTTTTTT. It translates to CASSQDGASWAGELFF.

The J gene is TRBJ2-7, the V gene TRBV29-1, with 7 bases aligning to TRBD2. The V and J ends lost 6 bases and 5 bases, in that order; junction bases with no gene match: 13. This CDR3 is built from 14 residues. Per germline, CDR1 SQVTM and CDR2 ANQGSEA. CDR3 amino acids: CSVTQREGTHEQYF. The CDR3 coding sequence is TGCAGCGTAACCCAGCGGGAAGGAACCCACGAGCAGTACTTC.

CDR3 sequence reads: CASSSGLVGDTQYF. The CDR3 nucleotides are TGTGCCAGCAGCTCCGGACTAGTGGGGGATACGCAGTATTTT. The chain joins TRBV13 to TRBJ2-3; 7 bases align to TRBD2. Germline CDR1 PRHDT, CDR2 FYEKMQ (reference sequence). With 4 bases clipped from V and 6 bases from J, the junction kept 7 bases outside the gene matches. This CDR3 comprises 14 residues. Full variable domain (missing parts from reference TRBV13 and TRBJ2-3): AAGVIQSPRHLIKEKRETATLKCYPIPRHDTVYWYQQGPGQDPQFLISFYEKMQSDKGSIPDRFSAQQFSDYHSELNMSSLELGDSALYFCASSSGLVGDTQYFGPGTRLTVL.

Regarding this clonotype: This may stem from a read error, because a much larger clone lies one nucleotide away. As DNA, the CDR3 is TGTGCCAACAGCGAGACAGGAGGAGAGACCCAGTACTTC. It yields the protein CANSETGGETQYF. The chain uses TRBV9 and TRBJ2-5; maybe TRBD1 (6 bases). The V gene's germline CDR1 is SGDLS and CDR2 YYNGEE. This CDR3 has 13 residues.

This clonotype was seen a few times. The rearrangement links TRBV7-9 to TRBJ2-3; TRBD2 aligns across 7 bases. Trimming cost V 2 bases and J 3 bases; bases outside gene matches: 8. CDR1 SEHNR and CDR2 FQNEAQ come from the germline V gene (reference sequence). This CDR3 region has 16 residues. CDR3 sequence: CASSLSSGGRTDTQYF. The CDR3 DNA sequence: TGTGCCAGCAGCTTATCCTCGGGAGGACGAACAGATACGCAGTATTTT.

DNA for the CDR3: TGTGCCAGCTCCGAAAGGCAGGGGGTGAACACTGAAGCTTTCTTT. Protein: CASSERQGVNTEAFF. The V gene is TRBV18, the J gene TRBJ1-1; TRBD1 matches at 7 bases. This CDR3 region has 15 residues. The germline V gene has CDR1 KGHSH and CDR2 LQKENI. The trim removed 6 bases at V and 0 bases at J, leaving 7 bases unmatched.

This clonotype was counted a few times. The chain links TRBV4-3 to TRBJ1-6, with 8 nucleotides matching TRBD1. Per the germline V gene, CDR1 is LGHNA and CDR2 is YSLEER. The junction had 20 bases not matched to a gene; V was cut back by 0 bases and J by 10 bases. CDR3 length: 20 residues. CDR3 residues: CASSQERELGRGLGKSPLHF. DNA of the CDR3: TGCGCCAGCAGCCAAGAAAGGGAATTGGGCAGGGGGCTAGGAAAGTCACCCCTCCACTTT.

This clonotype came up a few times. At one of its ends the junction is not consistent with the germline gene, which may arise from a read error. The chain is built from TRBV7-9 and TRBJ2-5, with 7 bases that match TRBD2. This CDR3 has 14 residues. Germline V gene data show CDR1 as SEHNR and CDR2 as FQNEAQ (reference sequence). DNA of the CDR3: TGTACCAGCAGCTTGCGCCGGGGAGGGGAGACCCAGTACTTC. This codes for CTSSLRRGGETQYF.

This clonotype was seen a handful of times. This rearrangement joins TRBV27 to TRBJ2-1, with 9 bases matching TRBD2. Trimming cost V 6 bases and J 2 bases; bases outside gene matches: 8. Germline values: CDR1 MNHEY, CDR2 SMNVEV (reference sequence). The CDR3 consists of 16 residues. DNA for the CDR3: TGTGCCAGCAGCCAGAGACTAGCGGTCGCCTACAATGAGCAGTTCTTC. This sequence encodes CASSQRLAVAYNEQFF.

The CDR3 protein is CSVEKRTTGELFF. DNA for the CDR3: TGCAGCGTTGAAAAGCGGACTACCGGGGAGCTGTTTTTT. V and J are TRBV29-1 and TRBJ2-2; D is perhaps TRBD2 (5 bases). Deletions cut 2 bases from V and 5 bases from J, with 9 bases between. The CDR3 extends over 13 amino acids. Per the germline V gene, CDR1 is SQVTM and CDR2 is ANQGSEA.

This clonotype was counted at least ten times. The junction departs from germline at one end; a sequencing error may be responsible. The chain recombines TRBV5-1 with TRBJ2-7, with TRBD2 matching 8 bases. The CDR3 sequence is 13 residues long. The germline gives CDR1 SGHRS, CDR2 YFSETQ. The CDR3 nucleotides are TGTGCTAGCAGCTCGGGGACTAGCTACGAGCAGTACTTC. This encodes CASSSGTSYEQYF.

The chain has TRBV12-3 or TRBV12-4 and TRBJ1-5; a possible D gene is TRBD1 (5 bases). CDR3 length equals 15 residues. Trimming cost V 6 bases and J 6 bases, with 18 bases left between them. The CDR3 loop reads CASSRGVQGSQPQHF. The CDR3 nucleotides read TGTGCCAGCAGCCGGGGGGTGCAGGGAAGTCAGCCCCAGCATTTT.

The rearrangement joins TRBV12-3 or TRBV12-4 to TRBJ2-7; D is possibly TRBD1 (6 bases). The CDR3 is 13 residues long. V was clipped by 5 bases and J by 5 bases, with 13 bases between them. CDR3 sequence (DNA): TGTGCCAGCAGTCCGGGACATATCCACGAGCAGTACTTC. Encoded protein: CASSPGHIHEQYF.

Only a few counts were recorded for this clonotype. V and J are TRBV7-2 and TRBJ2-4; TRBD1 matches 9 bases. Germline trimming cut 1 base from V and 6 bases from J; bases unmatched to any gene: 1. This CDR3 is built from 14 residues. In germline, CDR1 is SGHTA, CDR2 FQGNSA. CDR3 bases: TGTGCCAGCAGCTTAGTGGACAGGGGAAACATTCAGTACTTC. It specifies CASSLVDRGNIQYF. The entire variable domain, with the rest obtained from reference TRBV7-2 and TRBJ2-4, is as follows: GAGVSQSPSNKVTEKGKDVELRCDPISGHTALYWYRQSLGQGLEFLIYFQGNSAPDKSGLPSDRFSAERTGGSVSTLTIQRTQQEDSAVYLCASSLVDRGNIQYFGAGTRLSVL.

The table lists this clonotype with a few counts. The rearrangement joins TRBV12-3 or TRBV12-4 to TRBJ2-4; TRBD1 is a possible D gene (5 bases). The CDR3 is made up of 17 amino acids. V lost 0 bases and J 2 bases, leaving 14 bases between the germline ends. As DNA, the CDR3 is TGTGCCAGCAGTTTAGCGACGCTTCAGGGTTCCAAAAACATTCAGTACTTC. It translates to CASSLATLQGSKNIQYF.

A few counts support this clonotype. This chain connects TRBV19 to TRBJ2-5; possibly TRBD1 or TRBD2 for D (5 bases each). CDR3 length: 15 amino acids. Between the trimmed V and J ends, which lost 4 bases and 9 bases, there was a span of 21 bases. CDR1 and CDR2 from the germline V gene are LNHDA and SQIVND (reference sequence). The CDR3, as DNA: TGTGCCAGTAGTAAAACAGCCGGGACCAGCATGGCCCAGTACTTC. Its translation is CASSKTAGTSMAQYF.